The 26 T cell receptor beta chains reported below all come from one sample, sequenced in a study of blood T cell repertoires in COVID-19. Sequencing used immunoSEQ multiplex PCR; TCRdb keeps in-frame clones, though not all of them. This table holds about 87,000 clones, approximately 71% found once. Sequencing was done on a sample of peripheral blood. These receptor sequences come from a woman in her 50s with acute or convalescent COVID-19.

This clone has just one count. The chain couples TRBV6-2 or TRBV6-3 to TRBJ2-7; 8 positions agree with TRBD1. The CDR3 is 12 residues long. Germline CDR1 is MNHEY and CDR2 is SVGEGT. V shed 5 bases and J 6 bases; nucleotides not matched to a gene: 3. The CDR3 spells CASSTGQAEQYF. CDR3 nucleotides: TGTGCCAGCAGTACGGGACAGGCCGAGCAGTACTTC.

The V and J genes are TRBV2 and TRBJ2-1, with 8 positions matching TRBD1. The germline CDR1 and CDR2 sequences are SNHLY and FYNNEI. Trimming at V came to 7 bases and at J to 6 bases, leaving 8 bases not matched to a gene. The CDR3 covers 14 residues. The CDR3 reads CASNKKDRANEQFF. The CDR3 bases are TGTGCCAGCAATAAGAAGGACAGGGCCAATGAGCAGTTCTTC.

The gene calls are TRBV13 and TRBJ2-7; TRBD1 aligns across 9 bases. J gave up 6 bases and V 7 bases, and 10 bases lay outside the gene matches. Germline lookup yields CDR1 PRHDT and CDR2 FYEKMQ (reference sequence). There are 14 residues in the CDR3. In DNA, the CDR3 is TGTGCCAGCAAAGGACAGGGGATAACCTCCGAGCAGTACTTC. This codes for CASKGQGITSEQYF.

The table lists this clone with a few counts. The chain has TRBV27 and TRBJ2-1; maybe TRBD2 (6 bases). Trimming removed 6 bases at V and 9 bases at J, with 15 bases between. There are 13 residues in the CDR3. Germline V gene lookup returns CDR1 MNHEY and CDR2 SMNVEV (reference sequence). The DNA for the CDR3 is TGTGCCAGCAGAAAGAATAGCGGTGGTGAGCAGTTCTTC. Its protein is CASRKNSGGEQFF.

The sample holds a few counts of this clone. J is TRBJ2-1 and V is TRBV5-8; the match to TRBD2 covers 10 bases. Germline-derived CDR1 and CDR2 are SGHTS and YDEGEE. The trim removed 1 base at V and 9 bases at J, leaving 7 bases unmatched. The CDR3 is 15 amino acids. Written as DNA, the CDR3 is TGTGCCAGCAGCTTGCTGAGCGGGGGGGCTCGTGAGCAGTTCTTC. Its translation: CASSLLSGGAREQFF.

Only one count was recorded for this clone. The chain links TRBV7-8 to TRBJ1-2; D gene ambiguous. The V gene lost 5 bases and the J gene lost 4 bases, with 8 bases spanning the gap. CDR1 and CDR2 (germline): SGHVS, FQNEAQ. The CDR3 totals 12 residues. As DNA, the CDR3 is TGTGCCAGCAGCCAACAGACCTATGGCTACACCTTC. The encoded protein is CASSQQTYGYTF.

The chain links TRBV28 to TRBJ1-2; 10 bases are shared with TRBD1. This CDR3 comprises 16 residues. Germline assignment: CDR1 MDHEN and CDR2 SYDVKM. Germline trimming cut 4 bases from V and 3 bases from J; bases unmatched to any gene: 8. Here the CDR3 reads CASSSPRQGAYYGYTF. The CDR3 DNA reads as TGTGCCAGCAGTTCCCCCCGACAGGGGGCATACTATGGCTACACCTTC.

This clone has only one observation. The rearrangement joins TRBV7-9 to TRBJ1-6, with 8 bases aligning to TRBD1. The V segment lost 6 bases and the J segment 7 bases; nucleotides outside the gene matches: 8. From germline, CDR1 is SEHNR and CDR2 FQNEAQ (reference sequence). The CDR3 length is 15 residues. The CDR3 DNA reads TGTGCCAGCAGATCGACAGGGGAAGGAAATTCACCCCTCCACTTT. Its protein is CASRSTGEGNSPLHF.

The CDR3 here is CASLGGITEAFF. The CDR3, as DNA: TGTGCCAGCCTGGGGGGGATCACTGAAGCTTTCTTT. The chain joins TRBV28 to TRBJ1-1, with a tentative D call TRBD1 (5 bases). Germline CDR1 reads MDHEN; CDR2 reads SYDVKM. V lost 8 bases, J lost 4 bases, and 11 bases lay in between. The CDR3 extends over 12 amino acids. Using reference TRBV28 and TRBJ1-1 for the parts outside the CDR3, the full variable domain is DVKVTQSSRYLVKRTGEKVFLECVQDMDHENMFWYRQDPGLGLRLIYFSYDVKMKEKGDIPEGYSVSREKKERFSLILESASTNQTSMYLCASLGGITEAFFGQGTRLTVV.

J is TRBJ2-7 and V is TRBV5-1; a possible D gene is TRBD1 (6 bases). Germline lookup yields CDR1 SGHRS and CDR2 YFSETQ. Trimming took 1 base from V and 3 from J, leaving 11 bases between them. This CDR3 is 14 amino acids long. The CDR3 DNA sequence: TGCGCCAGCAGCTTGTCACAGGGATTCTACGAGCAGTACTTC. Amino acids: CASSLSQGFYEQYF.

In nucleotides, the CDR3 is TGTGCCAGCAGCTTCACTAGCGGGGGGGCCGAGACCCAGTACTTC. Translation: CASSFTSGGAETQYF. This chain connects TRBV5-4 to TRBJ2-5; 13 bases agree with TRBD2. V lost 2 bases and J lost 5; bases outside the gene matches: 3. In germline, CDR1 is SGHNT, CDR2 YYREEE (reference sequence). There are 15 residues in the CDR3.

This clone was found once. The chain is built from TRBV12-2 and TRBJ2-4; TRBD1, the table's D call, was not compared with the DNA. TRBV12-2 is shown as a pseudogene. The CDR3 runs 16 residues. CDR3 DNA sequence: TGTGCAAGTCGCTTAGCCCGACAGGGGAGGGAAAACATTCAGTACTTC. Translated, it gives CASRLARQGRENIQYF.

The genes are TRBV24-1 and TRBJ2-2; TRBD2 is a possible D gene (6 bases). Per the germline V gene, CDR1 is KGHDR and CDR2 is SFDVKD. This CDR3 contains 15 residues. Trimming left V 3 bases short and J 5 bases short, with 12 bases between. CDR3 region: CATSDLLGGTGELFF. The CDR3 DNA is TGTGCCACCAGTGATCTCCTTGGGGGGACCGGGGAGCTGTTTTTT.

The chain links TRBV5-1 to TRBJ2-5; 7 bases are a match to TRBD1. Germline CDR1 is SGHRS and CDR2 is YFSETQ. The J segment lost 1 base and the V segment lost 2 bases, leaving 8 bases of the junction unmatched. The CDR3 extends over 16 amino acids. DNA for the CDR3: TGCGCCAGCAGCTTTACGACAGGGTCGGGCCAAGAGACCCAGTACTTC. Translating it yields CASSFTTGSGQETQYF.

This clone was observed once. The chain joins TRBV13 to TRBJ2-7; 7 bases are shared with TRBD1. Germline values: CDR1 PRHDT, CDR2 FYEKMQ (reference sequence). This CDR3 is built from 15 residues. V lost 5 bases and J lost 4; bases outside the gene matches: 11. CDR3 sequence reads: CASSAAGTAEYEQYF. The CDR3 DNA sequence: TGTGCCAGCAGCGCGGCCGGGACAGCTGAATACGAGCAGTACTTC.

The J gene is TRBJ1-5, the V gene TRBV27; tentative D call: TRBD1 (5 bases). Germline V gene sequence: CDR1 MNHEY, CDR2 SMNVEV (reference sequence). This CDR3 is 15 amino acids long. The V end was cut by 7 bases, the J end by 0 bases, with 13 bases between. DNA of the CDR3: TGTGCCAGCAACCCGTGGGGGGATAGCAATCAGCCCCAGCATTTT. It is translated as CASNPWGDSNQPQHF.

The chain carries TRBV28 and TRBJ1-2, with D perhaps matching TRBD1 (6 bases). Per the germline V gene, CDR1 is MDHEN and CDR2 is SYDVKM. The CDR3 is 13 amino acids. The V gene lost 3 bases and the J gene lost 1 base, with 6 bases spanning the gap. CDR3 sequence reads: CASSLGHNYGYTF. The CDR3 region has the DNA TGTGCCAGCAGTTTGGGACATAACTATGGCTACACCTTC.

The V gene is TRBV6-5, the J gene TRBJ1-2; TRBD1 matches 7 bases. The ends lost 6 bases at V and 2 bases at J; junction bases unmatched: 9. Germline CDR1 is MNHEY and CDR2 is SVGAGI. CDR3 length: 15 residues. CDR3 nucleotides: TGTGCCAGCAGCTTTAAAGACAGGGCGAACTATGGCTACACCTTC. It is translated as CASSFKDRANYGYTF.

This clone was counted a few times. The rearrangement uses TRBV6-6 and TRBJ2-7; 9 bases map to TRBD1. The J segment lost 1 base and the V segment lost 0 bases, leaving 4 bases of the junction unmatched. The germline gives CDR1 MNHNY, CDR2 SVGAGI (reference sequence). The CDR3 loop spans 16 amino acids. The CDR3 DNA sequence: TGTGCCAGCAGTTACTCTTGGGGACAGGGATCCTACGAGCAGTACTTC. Translation gives CASSYSWGQGSYEQYF.

The V gene is TRBV19, the J gene TRBJ1-1; a possible D gene is TRBD1 (5 bases). This CDR3 has 14 residues. Germline V lookup: CDR1 LNHDA, CDR2 SQIVND (reference sequence). The V end lost 5 bases, the J end lost 1 base, and 11 bases lay between the germline ends. The CDR3 sequence is CASSPRRGNTEAFF. The CDR3 nucleotides are TGTGCCAGTAGTCCCCGAAGGGGGAACACTGAAGCTTTCTTT.

V is TRBV6-5 and J is TRBJ1-2, with 10 bases fitting TRBD1. This CDR3 contains 12 residues. The trim removed 6 bases at V and 11 bases at J, leaving 6 bases unmatched. The germline gives CDR1 MNHEY, CDR2 SVGAGI. CDR3 nucleotides: TGTGCCAGCAGCCACGGACAGGGGGAGTACACCTTC. Residues: CASSHGQGEYTF.

V and J are TRBV30 and TRBJ1-1, with a possible D match to TRBD1 (6 bases). CDR3 length equals 14 residues. Per the germline V gene, CDR1 is GTSNPN and CDR2 is SVGIG (reference sequence). V was clipped by 1 base and J by 3 bases, with 12 bases between them. Written as DNA, the CDR3 is TGTGCCTGGAGTGGGGACATCTCCGACACTGAAGCTTTCTTT. Protein sequence: CAWSGDISDTEAFF.

The chain links TRBV7-9 to TRBJ2-7; no clear D. Trimming stripped 0 bases from V and 2 bases from J, with 11 bases between. The length of the CDR3 is 15 residues. In germline, CDR1 is SEHNR, CDR2 FQNEAQ (reference sequence). Written as DNA, the CDR3 is TGTGCCAGCAGCTTAGCAGGCGGAGCGCCCTACGAGCAGTACTTC. Its translation: CASSLAGGAPYEQYF.

The V and J genes are TRBV28 and TRBJ2-5; D is ambiguous. The germline V and J ends were trimmed by 6 bases and 2 bases, with 19 bases remaining between them. The CDR3 runs to 16 residues. CDR1 is MDHEN and CDR2 is SYDVKM in the germline V gene. The CDR3 coding sequence is TGTGCCAGCAGGCGGTATTCTAAGCCGATTCAAGAGACCCAGTACTTC. Residues: CASRRYSKPIQETQYF. The full variable domain, in which reference TRBV28 and TRBJ2-5 provide the parts outside the CDR3, is DVKVTQSSRYLVKRTGEKVFLECVQDMDHENMFWYRQDPGLGLRLIYFSYDVKMKEKGDIPEGYSVSREKKERFSLILESASTNQTSMYLCASRRYSKPIQETQYFGPGTRLLVL.

This chain links TRBV13 with TRBJ1-1; D is unclear. Deletions cut 3 bases from V and 1 base from J, with 9 bases between. Germline CDR1 is PRHDT and CDR2 is FYEKMQ (reference sequence). The length of the CDR3 is 14 residues. The CDR3 reads CASSFMSRNTEAFF. CDR3 DNA sequence: TGTGCCAGCAGCTTTATGTCCAGGAACACTGAAGCTTTCTTT.

The chain recombines TRBV27 with TRBJ1-1, with TRBD1 identical over 12 bases. V lost 5 bases, J lost 12 bases, and 16 bases stayed unmatched. Germline V gene sequence: CDR1 MNHEY, CDR2 SMNVEV (reference sequence). This CDR3 contains 16 residues. The DNA of the CDR3 is TGTGCCAGCAGTCCTCCGGGACAGGGGGCGCAGATGGGTACTTTCTTT. This gives the protein CASSPPGQGAQMGTFF.